The next 6 T cell receptor beta chains were all read from a single sample in a study of vaccination effects on CD4 cells after COVID-19. Data came from immunoSEQ multiplex PCR; TCRdb stores just in-frame clones and leaves some out. The sample records roughly 31,000 clones, around 70% being singletons. Their antigens are not known. Following an approximately 11-day culture, CD4+ T cells were purified. Specimen: CD4+ T cells from PBMCs cultured without peptide, collected before COVID-19 vaccination. The receptors were gathered from a human donor who received a COVID-19 vaccine.

The chain couples TRBV19 to TRBJ1-6; 10 positions match TRBD1. This CDR3 is built from 15 residues. V was clipped by 6 bases and J by 5 bases; unmatched bases: 4. CDR1 and CDR2 (germline): LNHDA, SQIVND (reference sequence). CDR3 residues: CASSRGTGDNSPLHF. CDR3 nucleotides: TGTGCCAGTAGCCGTGGGACAGGGGATAATTCACCCCTCCACTTT.

The rearrangement links TRBV2 to TRBJ1-3; TRBD1 is a possible D gene (5 bases). The CDR3 totals 16 residues. The germline V and J ends were trimmed by 3 bases and 9 bases, with 21 bases remaining between them. Per germline, CDR1 SNHLY and CDR2 FYNNEI. The CDR3 protein is CASSEKRDSFGGTIYF. In nucleotides, the CDR3 is TGTGCCAGCAGTGAGAAGAGGGATTCCTTTGGGGGCACCATATATTTT.

The chain employs TRBV5-5 and TRBJ1-3; 9 bases align to TRBD1. There are 14 residues in the CDR3. Trimming cost V 4 bases and J 3 bases; bases outside gene matches: 2. Per germline, CDR1 SGHKS and CDR2 YYEKEE (reference sequence). The CDR3 spells CASSMTGGGNTIYF. DNA of the CDR3: TGTGCCAGCAGCATGACAGGGGGTGGAAACACCATATATTTT.

Only a few counts were recorded for this clone. The chain employs TRBV24-1 and TRBJ1-5; no reliable D call. This CDR3 has 14 amino acids. Trimming shortened V by 4 bases and J by 3 bases, and 9 bases separated the two germline ends. Germline CDR1 reads KGHDR; CDR2 reads SFDVKD. CDR3 sequence: CATSESQPNQPQHF. CDR3 DNA: TGTGCCACCAGTGAGAGTCAGCCCAATCAGCCCCAGCATTTT.

The chain carries TRBV7-2 and TRBJ2-3; D possibly matches TRBD1 or TRBD2 (5 bases each). This CDR3 has 16 residues. CDR1 and CDR2 (germline): SGHTA, FQGNSA. Trimming removed 5 bases at V and 4 bases at J, with 19 bases between. This CDR3 is CASSLTQRGMADTQYF. The CDR3 nucleotides are TGTGCCAGCAGCCTTACACAGAGGGGTATGGCAGATACGCAGTATTTT.

This clone was seen a handful of times. The V gene is TRBV7-9, the J gene TRBJ2-3; TRBD2 matches 7 bases. Germline lookup yields CDR1 SEHNR and CDR2 FQNEAQ (reference sequence). This CDR3 is 15 amino acids long. Trimming cost V 4 bases and J 3 bases; bases outside gene matches: 7. The CDR3 nucleotides are TGTGCCAGCAGCTCCTCAGCGGGGAGTACAGATACGCAGTATTTT. Encoded protein: CASSSSAGSTDTQYF.